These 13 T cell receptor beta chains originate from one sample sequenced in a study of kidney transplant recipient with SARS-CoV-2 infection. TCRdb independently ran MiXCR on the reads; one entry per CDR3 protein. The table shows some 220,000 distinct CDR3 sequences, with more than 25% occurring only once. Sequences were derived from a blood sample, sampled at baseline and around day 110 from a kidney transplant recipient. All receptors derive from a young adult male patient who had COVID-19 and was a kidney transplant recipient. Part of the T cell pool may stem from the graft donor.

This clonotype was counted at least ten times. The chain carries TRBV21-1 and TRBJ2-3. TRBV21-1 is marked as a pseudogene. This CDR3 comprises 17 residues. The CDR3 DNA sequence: TGTGCCAGCAGCCCCCACGAAGGAGAGGCTCGGGGAGATACGCAGTATTTT. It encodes CASSPHEGEARGDTQYF.

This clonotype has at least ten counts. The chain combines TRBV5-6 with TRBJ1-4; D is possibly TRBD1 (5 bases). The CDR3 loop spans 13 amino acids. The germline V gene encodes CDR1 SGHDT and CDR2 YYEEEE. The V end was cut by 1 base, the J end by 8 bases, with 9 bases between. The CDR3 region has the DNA TGTGCCAGCAGCTTGCAGCGGGGCGAAAAACTGTTTTTT. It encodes CASSLQRGEKLFF. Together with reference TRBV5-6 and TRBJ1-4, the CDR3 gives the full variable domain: DAGVTQSPTHLIKTRGQQVTLRCSPKSGHDTVSWYQQALGQGPQFIFQYYEEEERQRGNFPDRFSGHQFPNYSSELNVNALLLGDSALYLCASSLQRGEKLFFGSGTQLSVL.

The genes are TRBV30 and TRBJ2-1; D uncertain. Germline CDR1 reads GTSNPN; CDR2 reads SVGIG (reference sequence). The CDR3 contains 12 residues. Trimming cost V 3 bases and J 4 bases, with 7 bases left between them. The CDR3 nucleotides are TGTGCCTGGAGATTACAGTACAATGAGCAGTTCTTC. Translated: CAWRLQYNEQFF.

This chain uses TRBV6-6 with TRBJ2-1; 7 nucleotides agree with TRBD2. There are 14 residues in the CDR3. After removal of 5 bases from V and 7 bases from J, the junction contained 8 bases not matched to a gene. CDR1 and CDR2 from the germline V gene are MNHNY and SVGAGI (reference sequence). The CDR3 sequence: CASSTGTKRNEQFF. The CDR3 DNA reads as TGTGCCAGCAGTACCGGGACTAAAAGGAATGAGCAGTTCTTC.

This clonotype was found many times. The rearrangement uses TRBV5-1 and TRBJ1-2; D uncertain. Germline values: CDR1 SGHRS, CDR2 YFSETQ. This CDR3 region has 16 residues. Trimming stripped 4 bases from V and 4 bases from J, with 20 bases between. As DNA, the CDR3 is TGCGCCAGCAGCACGTCATCGGTTCGAAAGACCTATGGCTACACCTTC. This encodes CASSTSSVRKTYGYTF.

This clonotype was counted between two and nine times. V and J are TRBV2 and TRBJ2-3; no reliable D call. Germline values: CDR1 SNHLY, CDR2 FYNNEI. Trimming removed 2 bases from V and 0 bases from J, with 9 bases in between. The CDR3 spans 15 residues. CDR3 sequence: CASSEQTTSTDTQYF. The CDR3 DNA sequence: TGTGCCAGCAGTGAACAGACGACTAGCACAGATACGCAGTATTTT.

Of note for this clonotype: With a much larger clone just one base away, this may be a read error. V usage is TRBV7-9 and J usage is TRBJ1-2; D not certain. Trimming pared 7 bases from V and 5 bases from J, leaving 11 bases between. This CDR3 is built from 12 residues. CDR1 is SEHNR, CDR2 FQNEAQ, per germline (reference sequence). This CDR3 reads CASNAALYGYTF. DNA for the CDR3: TGTGCCAGCAATGCTGCACTTTATGGCTACACCTTC.

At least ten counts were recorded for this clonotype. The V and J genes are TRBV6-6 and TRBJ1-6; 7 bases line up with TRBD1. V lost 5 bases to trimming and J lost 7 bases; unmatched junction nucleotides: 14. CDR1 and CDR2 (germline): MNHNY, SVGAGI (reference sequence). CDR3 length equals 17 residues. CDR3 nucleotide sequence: TGTGCCAGCAGTGCACAGGGGAGCTTGGGGCCAAATTCACCCCTCCACTTT. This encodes CASSAQGSLGPNSPLHF.

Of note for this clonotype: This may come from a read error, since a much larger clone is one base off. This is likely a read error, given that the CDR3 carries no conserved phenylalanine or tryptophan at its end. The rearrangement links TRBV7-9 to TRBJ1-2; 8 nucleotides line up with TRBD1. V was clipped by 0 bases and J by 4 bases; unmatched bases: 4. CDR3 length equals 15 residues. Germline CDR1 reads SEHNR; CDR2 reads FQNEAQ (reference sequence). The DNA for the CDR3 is TGTGCCAGCAGCTTAGCGAGGACAGGGTTCTATGGCTACACCATC. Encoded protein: CASSLARTGFYGYTI.

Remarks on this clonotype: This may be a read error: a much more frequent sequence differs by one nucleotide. CDR3 amino acids: CAGKARAYNEKLFF. Written as DNA, the CDR3 is TGTGCCGGCAAGGCCCGGGCCTATAATGAAAAACTGTTTTTT. The chain carries TRBV28 and TRBJ1-4; D unresolved. Trimming cost V 11 bases and J 4 bases, with 17 bases left between them. Per the germline V gene, CDR1 is MDHEN and CDR2 is SYDVKM. The CDR3 is made up of 14 amino acids.

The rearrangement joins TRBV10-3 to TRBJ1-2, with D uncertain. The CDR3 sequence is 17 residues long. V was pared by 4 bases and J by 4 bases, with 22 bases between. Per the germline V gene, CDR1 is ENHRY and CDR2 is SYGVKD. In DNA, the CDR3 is TGTGCCATCAGTGTTCTGCACTGTAGACGAAAGACCTATGGCTACACCTTC. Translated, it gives CAISVLHCRRKTYGYTF.

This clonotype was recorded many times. The CDR3: CSAEEREQGGYEQYF. The CDR3 coding sequence is TGCAGTGCAGAGGAGCGGGAGCAGGGGGGATACGAGCAGTACTTC. The gene calls are TRBV20-1 and TRBJ2-7, with a possible D match to TRBD2 (8 bases). Trimming pared 6 bases from V and 4 bases from J, leaving 22 bases between. The CDR3 runs to 15 residues. Germline CDR1 reads DFQATT; CDR2 reads SNEGSKA (reference sequence).

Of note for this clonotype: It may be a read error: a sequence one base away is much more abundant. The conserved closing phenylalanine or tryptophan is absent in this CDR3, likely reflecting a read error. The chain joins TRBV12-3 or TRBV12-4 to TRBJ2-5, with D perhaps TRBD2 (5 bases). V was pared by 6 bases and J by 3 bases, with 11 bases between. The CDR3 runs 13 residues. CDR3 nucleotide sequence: TGTGCCAGCAGAACCTGGGGAGAAGAGACCCAGTACTCC. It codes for CASRTWGEETQYS.